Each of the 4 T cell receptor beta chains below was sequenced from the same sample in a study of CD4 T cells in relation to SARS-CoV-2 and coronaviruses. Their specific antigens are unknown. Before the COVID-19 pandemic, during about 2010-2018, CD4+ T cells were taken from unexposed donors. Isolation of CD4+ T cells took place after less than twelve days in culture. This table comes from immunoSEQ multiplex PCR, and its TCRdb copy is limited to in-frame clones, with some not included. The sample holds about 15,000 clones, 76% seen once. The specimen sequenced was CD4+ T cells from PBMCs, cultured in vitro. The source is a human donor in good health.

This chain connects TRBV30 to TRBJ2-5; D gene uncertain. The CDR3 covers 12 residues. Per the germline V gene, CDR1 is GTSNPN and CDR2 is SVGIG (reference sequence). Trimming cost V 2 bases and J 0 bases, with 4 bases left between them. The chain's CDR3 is CAWSQNQETQYF. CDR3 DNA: TGTGCCTGGAGTCAAAACCAAGAGACCCAGTACTTC.

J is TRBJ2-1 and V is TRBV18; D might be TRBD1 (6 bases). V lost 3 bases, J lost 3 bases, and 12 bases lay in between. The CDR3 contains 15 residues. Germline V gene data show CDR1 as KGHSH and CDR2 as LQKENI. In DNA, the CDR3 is TGTGCCAGCTCACCGGCGGTGGACAGCTACAATGAGCAGTTCTTC. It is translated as CASSPAVDSYNEQFF.

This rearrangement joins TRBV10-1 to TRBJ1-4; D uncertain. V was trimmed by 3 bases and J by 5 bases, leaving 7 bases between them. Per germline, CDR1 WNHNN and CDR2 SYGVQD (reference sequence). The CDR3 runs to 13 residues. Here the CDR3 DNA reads TGCGCCAGCAGTGACAGGTCGAATGAAAAACTGTTTTTT. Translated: CASSDRSNEKLFF.

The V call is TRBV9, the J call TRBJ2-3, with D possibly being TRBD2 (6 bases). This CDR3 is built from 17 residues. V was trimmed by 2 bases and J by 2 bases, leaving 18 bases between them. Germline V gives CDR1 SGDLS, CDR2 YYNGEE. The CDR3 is CASSVTAGPLNTDTQYF. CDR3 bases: TGTGCCAGCAGCGTTACCGCGGGGCCTCTCAACACAGATACGCAGTATTTT. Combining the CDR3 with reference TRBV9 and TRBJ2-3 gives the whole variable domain DSGVTQTPKHLITATGQRVTLRCSPRSGDLSVYWYQQSLDQGLQFLIQYYNGEERAKGNILERFSAQQFPDLHSELNLSSLELGDSALYFCASSVTAGPLNTDTQYFGPGTRLTVL.